This passage covers 29 T cell receptor beta chains from one sample sequenced in a study of T cell responses to AZD1222 COVID-19 vaccine. Using immunoSEQ multiplex PCR, the repertoire was profiled, and TCRdb retains in-frame clones only, with some absent. The repertoire holds tens of thousands of clones, with 92% as singletons. The specimen comprised peripheral blood, sampled on day 0 of AZD1222 vaccination. The source of these receptors is an adult in good health.

The chain recombines TRBV19 with TRBJ2-4, with 7 bases lining up with TRBD1. CDR1 LNHDA and CDR2 SQIVND come from the germline V gene (reference sequence). The CDR3 contains 14 residues. The junction had 7 bases not matched to a gene; V was cut back by 5 bases and J by 6 bases. CDR3 sequence reads: CASSLRTGLNIQYF. The CDR3 nucleotides are TGTGCCAGTAGTCTCCGGACAGGCCTAAACATTCAGTACTTC.

J is TRBJ2-1 and V is TRBV6-5; 10 positions agree with TRBD1. The J segment lost 6 bases and the V segment lost 8 bases, leaving 7 bases of the junction unmatched. The germline V gene encodes CDR1 MNHEY and CDR2 SVGAGI. CDR3 length: 14 amino acids. The CDR3 DNA reads as TGTGCCAGCGCCAGGGACAGGGGTGGCAATGAGCAGTTCTTC. It translates to CASARDRGGNEQFF.

This sequence joins TRBV28 and TRBJ1-6; 9 bases are shared with TRBD1. Germline CDR1 and CDR2: MDHEN and SYDVKM. With V trimmed by 5 bases and J by 7 bases, 9 bases remained unmatched. The CDR3 covers 16 residues. This chain's CDR3 is CASSLLTGGSNSPLHF. The CDR3 coding sequence is TGTGCCAGCAGTCTCCTCACAGGGGGCTCGAATTCACCCCTCCACTTT.

A word on this clone: Additional DNA sequences in this sample encode the identical CDR3. The chain is built from TRBV20-1 and TRBJ1-5, with no clear D. Germline CDR1 DFQATT, CDR2 SNEGSKA (reference sequence). CDR3 length: 11 amino acids. V was shortened by 4 bases and J by 6 bases, with 7 bases between the two germline ends. The CDR3 spells CSATGGQPQHF. The CDR3 coding sequence is TGCAGTGCTACGGGTGGTCAGCCCCAGCATTTT.

The rearrangement joins TRBV12-3 or TRBV12-4 to TRBJ2-5; a weak D match, TRBD1 (6 bases). The CDR3 contains 11 residues. The V gene lost 7 bases and the J gene lost 7 bases, with 10 bases spanning the gap. The CDR3 DNA reads as TGTGCCAGCACCTTACAGGGGACCCAGTACTTC. Its protein is CASTLQGTQYF.

The chain joins TRBV19 to TRBJ2-7; D possibly matches TRBD1 or TRBD2 (5 bases each). The CDR3 loop spans 15 amino acids. Germline V gene lookup returns CDR1 LNHDA and CDR2 SQIVND (reference sequence). Trimming pared 6 bases from V and 1 base from J, leaving 16 bases between. The DNA of the CDR3 is TGTGCCAGTAGAGCCGGGGCGGCAGGGTCCTACGAGCAGTACTTC. This codes for CASRAGAAGSYEQYF. Full variable domain (missing parts from reference TRBV19 and TRBJ2-7): DGGITQSPKYLFRKEGQNVTLSCEQNLNHDAMYWYRQDPGQGLRLIYYSQIVNDFQKGDIAEGYSVSREKKESFPLTVTSAQKNPTAFYLCASRAGAAGSYEQYFGPGTRLTVT.

The V gene is TRBV28, the J gene TRBJ1-2, with 7 bases that match TRBD1. V shed 5 bases and J 7 bases; nucleotides not matched to a gene: 7. Germline V gene data show CDR1 as MDHEN and CDR2 as SYDVKM. This CDR3 has 13 residues. In DNA form, the CDR3 reads TGTGCCAGCAGTGCAGGGGGAATTGGTGGCTACACCTTC. As protein: CASSAGGIGGYTF.

The chain links TRBV4-2 to TRBJ1-4; D is perhaps TRBD1 (5 bases). The CDR3 extends over 16 amino acids. V was shortened by 0 bases and J by 8 bases, with 16 bases between the two germline ends. CDR1 LGHNA and CDR2 YNFKEQ come from the germline V gene. The CDR3 nucleotides read TGTGCCAGCAGCCAAGATTGGGGAGGGGTAAGCGAAAAACTGTTTTTT. This translates into CASSQDWGGVSEKLFF.

The chain joins TRBV28 to TRBJ1-1; D remains unclear. The germline V and J ends were trimmed by 1 base and 0 bases, with 9 bases remaining between them. CDR3 length: 15 amino acids. Germline CDR1 MDHEN, CDR2 SYDVKM. The CDR3 DNA reads as TGTGCCAGCAGTTTATATCAGGCGATGAACACTGAAGCTTTCTTT. This gives the protein CASSLYQAMNTEAFF.

The rearrangement uses TRBV28 and TRBJ2-1; 10 bases agree with TRBD1. Looked up from germline, CDR1 is MDHEN and CDR2 is SYDVKM. V gave up 4 bases and J gave up 5 bases; unmatched junction bases: 2. The CDR3 totals 14 residues. The CDR3 DNA sequence: TGTGCCAGCAGTTGGACAGGGGGAAACAATGAGCAGTTCTTC. This gives the protein CASSWTGGNNEQFF.

This clone was seen a few times. The chain couples TRBV28 to TRBJ2-5; D could derive from TRBD1 or TRBD2 (6 bases each). V gave up 7 bases and J gave up 4 bases, with 16 bases separating them. Germline CDR1 is MDHEN and CDR2 is SYDVKM. The CDR3 totals 14 residues. CDR3 DNA sequence: TGTGCCAGCACCTCCGGGGGCTGGGGAGAGACCCAGTACTTC. Translation: CASTSGGWGETQYF.

The chain joins TRBV11-1 to TRBJ2-2, with 11 nucleotides matching TRBD1. Germline V lookup: CDR1 SGHAT, CDR2 FQDESV (reference sequence). CDR3 length: 16 residues. With V trimmed by 5 bases and J by 6 bases, 8 bases remained unmatched. The CDR3 DNA reads as TGTGCCAGCAGCCCCGGACAGGGGGCATCGGCCGGGGAGCTGTTTTTT. Amino acids: CASSPGQGASAGELFF.

This clone was detected only once. The V call is TRBV20-1, the J call TRBJ1-2, with D tentatively TRBD1 (5 bases). The ends were cut back, 6 bases at V and 6 bases at J, with 11 bases in the middle. The germline V gene encodes CDR1 DFQATT and CDR2 SNEGSKA (reference sequence). CDR3 length: 11 residues. CDR3 nucleotides: TGCAGTGCGGGGACGGGTAATGGCTACACCTTC. Translation gives CSAGTGNGYTF.

The chain is built from TRBV28 and TRBJ2-1; TRBD1 might be the D (5 bases). The V gene's germline CDR1 is MDHEN and CDR2 SYDVKM. The CDR3 spans 12 residues. V dropped 2 bases and J dropped 11 bases, with 10 bases sitting between them. The CDR3 loop reads CASSLRDRQQFF. CDR3 DNA sequence: TGTGCCAGCAGTTTAAGAGACAGACAGCAGTTCTTC.

The J gene is TRBJ1-5, the V gene TRBV6-2 or TRBV6-3; D is undetermined. CDR1 and CDR2 from the germline V gene are MNHEY and SVGEGT. CDR3 size: 13 residues. V lost 2 bases and J 0 bases, leaving 2 bases between the germline ends. CDR3 amino acids: CASSYHSNQPQHF. For the CDR3, the DNA is TGTGCCAGCAGTTACCATAGCAATCAGCCCCAGCATTTT.

The chain joins TRBV5-1 to TRBJ2-5; 9 bases align to TRBD1. The germline V gene has CDR1 SGHRS and CDR2 YFSETQ. V shed 3 bases and J 4 bases; nucleotides not matched to a gene: 7. The CDR3 consists of 15 residues. CDR3 region: CASSSQTGGLETQYF. Here the CDR3 DNA reads TGCGCCAGCAGCTCCCAGACAGGGGGGCTAGAGACCCAGTACTTC.

The chain recombines TRBV3-1 (or the pseudogene TRBV3-2) with TRBJ2-7; 7 positions match TRBD2. Looked up from germline, CDR1 is LGHDT and CDR2 is YNNKEL (reference sequence). Trimming at V came to 0 bases and at J to 3 bases, leaving 8 bases not matched to a gene. The CDR3 is made up of 16 amino acids. The CDR3, as DNA: TGTGCCAGCAGCCAAGAGTTCCAGCGGGGCCGCTACGAGCAGTACTTC. Its translation is CASSQEFQRGRYEQYF.

This clone was picked up a small number of times. The chain couples TRBV27 to TRBJ2-1; TRBD2 aligns across 9 bases. V trimming: 2 bases; J trimming: 4 bases; junction bases outside the gene matches: 15. The germline gives CDR1 MNHEY, CDR2 SMNVEV (reference sequence). The CDR3 consists of 19 residues. The CDR3: CASSLLRGVGSGRYNEQFF. The CDR3 nucleotides are TGTGCCAGCAGTTTACTCCGGGGCGTTGGGAGCGGGAGGTACAATGAGCAGTTCTTC.

The chain employs TRBV2 and TRBJ2-3; no clear D gene. Trimming left V 4 bases short and J 8 bases short, with 7 bases between. Germline V lookup: CDR1 SNHLY, CDR2 FYNNEI. CDR3 length: 11 amino acids. The CDR3 DNA is TGTGCCAGCAGTGTGGCTAGTACGCAGTATTTT. As protein: CASSVASTQYF.

This clone was picked up a small number of times. The rearrangement joins TRBV10-3 to TRBJ2-1, with 14 bases identical to TRBD2. Trimming removed 4 bases from V and 4 bases from J; junction bases left unmatched: 6. CDR3 length: 17 amino acids. The germline V gene encodes CDR1 ENHRY and CDR2 SYGVKD. In DNA form, the CDR3 reads TGTGCCATCAGTGGGACTAGCGGGAGGCCTTCTTACAATGAGCAGTTCTTC. It is translated as CAISGTSGRPSYNEQFF.

The chain combines TRBV5-1 with TRBJ2-3; 11 nucleotides align to TRBD2. Per germline, CDR1 SGHRS and CDR2 YFSETQ. The V segment lost 5 bases and the J segment 2 bases; nucleotides outside the gene matches: 16. The length of the CDR3 is 19 residues. The CDR3 spells CASRLLGTSGDLITDTQYF. Here the CDR3 DNA reads TGCGCCAGCAGGCTTCTTGGGACTAGCGGAGATCTGATCACAGATACGCAGTATTTT.

The chain carries TRBV9 and TRBJ2-1; the D gene is possibly TRBD2 (6 bases). V dropped 4 bases and J dropped 4 bases, with 21 bases sitting between them. The CDR3 has 17 residues. Germline V gene data show CDR1 as SGDLS and CDR2 as YYNGEE. This CDR3 is CASSPQRPGEVYNEQFF. The CDR3 region has the DNA TGTGCCAGCAGCCCCCAGCGCCCGGGGGAAGTGTACAATGAGCAGTTCTTC.

V is TRBV3-1 (or the pseudogene TRBV3-2) and J is TRBJ1-2; 10 bases fit TRBD1. Germline CDR1 reads LGHDT; CDR2 reads YNNKEL (reference sequence). The ends lost 4 bases at V and 0 bases at J; junction bases unmatched: 11. The CDR3 has 18 residues. The CDR3 nucleotides are TGTGCCAGCAGCCGCAATAGGTGGGACAGGGGAGCTAACTATGGCTACACCTTC. The encoded protein is CASSRNRWDRGANYGYTF.

This chain uses TRBV5-1 with TRBJ2-1; 9 nucleotides agree with TRBD2. The trim removed 0 bases at V and 10 bases at J, leaving 8 bases unmatched. The germline gives CDR1 SGHRS, CDR2 YFSETQ. This CDR3 contains 15 residues. The CDR3 is CASSLDPGLAGEQFF. The DNA of the CDR3 is TGCGCCAGCAGCTTGGACCCGGGACTAGCAGGGGAGCAGTTCTTC.

The rearrangement joins TRBV7-8 to TRBJ2-4; TRBD1 matches at 9 bases. J gave up 6 bases and V 1 base, and 10 bases lay outside the gene matches. Germline-derived CDR1 and CDR2 are SGHVS and FQNEAQ. The CDR3 has 17 residues. Here the CDR3 reads CASSLVGGQGRGNIQYF. The CDR3 bases are TGTGCCAGCAGCTTAGTAGGAGGACAGGGGAGAGGAAACATTCAGTACTTC. The variable domain in full, with the rest retrieved from reference TRBV7-8 and TRBJ2-4, is GAGVSQSPRYKVAKRGQDVALRCDPISGHVSLFWYQQALGQGPEFLTYFQNEAQLDKSGLPSDRFFAERPEGSVSTLKIQRTQQEDSAVYLCASSLVGGQGRGNIQYFGAGTRLSVL.

The CDR3 region is CASSIRDRGYEQYF. For the CDR3, the DNA is TGTGCCAGCAGTATCCGGGACAGGGGATACGAGCAGTACTTC. This chain joins TRBV28 and TRBJ2-7; 10 bases agree with TRBD1. Germline-derived CDR1 and CDR2 are MDHEN and SYDVKM. The V gene end was trimmed by 5 bases and the J gene end by 4 bases; junction bases not matched to a gene: 5. This CDR3 is 14 amino acids long.

This chain links TRBV24-1 with TRBJ2-7; possible D gene TRBD2, 5 bases. Per germline, CDR1 KGHDR and CDR2 SFDVKD. The CDR3 spans 12 residues. V was trimmed by 6 bases and J by 7 bases, leaving 12 bases between them. The CDR3 sequence is CATSSSRVEQYF. The CDR3 DNA reads as TGTGCCACCAGTTCTAGCCGGGTGGAGCAGTACTTC.

J is TRBJ2-3 and V is TRBV4-1; D remains ambiguous. In germline, CDR1 is MGHRA, CDR2 YSYEKL. This CDR3 contains 14 residues. Trimming took 3 bases from V and 0 from J, leaving 7 bases between them. Written as DNA, the CDR3 is TGCGCCAGCAGCCAGTTCACCAGCACAGATACGCAGTATTTT. As protein: CASSQFTSTDTQYF.

This sequence joins TRBV28 and TRBJ2-1; 11 nucleotides agree with TRBD2. Trimming took 6 bases from V and 4 from J; bases not matched to a gene: 5. Germline CDR1 and CDR2: MDHEN and SYDVKM. The CDR3 spans 15 residues. The CDR3 DNA is TGTGCCAGCAGGGACGGGACTAGCGGTTACAATGAGCAGTTCTTC. Translated: CASRDGTSGYNEQFF.